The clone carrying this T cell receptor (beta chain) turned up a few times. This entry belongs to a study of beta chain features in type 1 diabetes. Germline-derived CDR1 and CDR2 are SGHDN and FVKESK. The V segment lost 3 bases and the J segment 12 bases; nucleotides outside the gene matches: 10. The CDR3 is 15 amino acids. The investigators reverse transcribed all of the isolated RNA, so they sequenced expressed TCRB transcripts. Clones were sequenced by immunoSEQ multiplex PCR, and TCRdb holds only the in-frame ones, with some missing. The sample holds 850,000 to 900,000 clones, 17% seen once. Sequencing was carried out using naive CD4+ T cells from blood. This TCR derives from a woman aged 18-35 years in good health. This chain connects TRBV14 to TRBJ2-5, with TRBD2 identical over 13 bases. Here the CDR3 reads CASSQTSLAGGRKYF. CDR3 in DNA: TGTGCCAGCAGCCAGACTTCACTAGCGGGAGGGCGCAAGTACTTC.